This T cell receptor (beta chain) was observed in a study of T cell responses to AZD1222 COVID-19 vaccine. General observations from the study: Sampled repertoires all dated from after the peak T cell response. Unmutated variant regions are reportedly the target of nearly half of TCRs that are spike-specific.

Method: immunoSEQ multiplex PCR; TCRdb's copy keeps in-frame clones and lacks some. The sample carries 110,000 or so clones, around 88% recorded once. Germline values: CDR1 SQVTM, CDR2 ANQGSEA. V dropped 4 bases and J dropped 10 bases, with 7 bases sitting between them. The CDR3 covers 9 residues. Comments on this clone: Antigen specificity is unknown.

The material sequenced was peripheral blood, taken 28 days after the second AZD1222 dose. The clonotype was recovered from an adult who received the AZD1222 COVID-19 vaccine. V is TRBV29-1 and J is TRBJ1-1; D unresolved. The CDR3 DNA reads TGCAGCGTTGGTGATGGAGCTTTCTTT. It is translated as CSVGDGAFF.